This T cell receptor (beta chain) appears in the sequencing data of a study of CD8 T cells in ankylosing spondylitis. V lost 3 bases to trimming and J lost 0 bases; unmatched junction nucleotides: 7. CDR3 length equals 16 residues. CDR1 is SQVTM, CDR2 ANQGSEA, per germline. TCRdb used MiXCR to reprocess the 5' RACE reads, holding one entry per CDR3 protein. Of approximately 100,000 distinct CDR3 sequences listed, about 24% are singletons. This clonotype appeared a few times. The chain is built from TRBV29-1 and TRBJ2-2, with TRBD1 identical over 7 bases. The sample comprised synovial fluid, either unsorted or a sorted T cell fraction (not recorded which). The TCR was taken from a male donor with ankylosing spondylitis. CDR3 sequence reads: CSVDLTGATNTGELFF. The CDR3 DNA reads TGCAGCGTTGATCTTACAGGGGCCACGAACACCGGGGAGCTGTTTTTT.